One and the same sample provided the 21 T cell receptor beta chains below, sequenced in a study of OX40 agonist ivuxolimab in advanced cancers. Sequenced by immunoSEQ multiplex PCR; TCRdb stores in-frame clones only, minus some. This table holds approximately 65,000 clones, around 88% found once. The sample was CD4+ or CD8+ T cells sorted from blood, taken in a trial of the OX40 agonist ivuxolimab. These receptors originate from an adult with an advanced solid tumor such as melanoma, head and neck, liver or kidney cancer.

The chain carries TRBV11-2 and TRBJ2-5; no clear D. The CDR3 covers 14 residues. V lost 1 base, J lost 4 bases, and 10 bases lay in between. Germline CDR1 and CDR2: SGHAT and FQNNGV. The CDR3: CASSLAGYRETQYF. The DNA of the CDR3 is TGTGCCAGCAGCTTAGCTGGCTACCGAGAGACCCAGTACTTC. Variable domain in full (rest from reference TRBV11-2 and TRBJ2-5): EAGVAQSPRYKIIEKRQSVAFWCNPISGHATLYWYQQILGQGPKLLIQFQNNGVVDDSQLPKDRFSAERLKGVDSTLKIQPAKLEDSAVYLCASSLAGYRETQYFGPGTRLLVL.

The rearrangement uses TRBV6-5 and TRBJ1-1; no clear D gene. This CDR3 comprises 12 residues. V was shortened by 6 bases and J by 7 bases, with 12 bases between the two germline ends. Looked up from germline, CDR1 is MNHEY and CDR2 is SVGAGI. The CDR3 region is CASSPLGGEAFF. In DNA, the CDR3 is TGTGCCAGCAGCCCCTTGGGCGGTGAAGCTTTCTTT.

Here the CDR3 DNA reads TGTGCCAGTAGTTGGAATCACAGGGATGGCGAGCAGTACTTC. This codes for CASSWNHRDGEQYF. The chain has TRBV19 and TRBJ2-7; TRBD1 might be the D (6 bases). Trimming left V 5 bases short and J 6 bases short, with 17 bases between. In germline, CDR1 is LNHDA, CDR2 SQIVND (reference sequence). The CDR3 extends over 14 amino acids.

The chain employs TRBV10-1 and TRBJ2-1; either TRBD1 or TRBD2 may fit D (5 bases each). V was pared by 0 bases and J by 3 bases, with 12 bases between. The CDR3 sequence is 16 residues long. Germline CDR1 is WNHNN and CDR2 is SYGVQD (reference sequence). The CDR3, as DNA: TGCGCCAGCAGTGAGTCGGGGACCCTGGTCTACAATGAGCAGTTCTTC. As protein: CASSESGTLVYNEQFF.

This clone was seen a handful of times. The rearrangement joins TRBV21-1 to TRBJ1-1; the D call of TRBD1 is as the table states it, not checked on the DNA. TRBV21-1 is noted as a pseudogene. CDR3 length: 14 residues. The CDR3 region is CASSMRQDNTEAFF. The CDR3 DNA follows: TGTGCCAGCAGCATGCGACAGGATAACACTGAAGCTTTCTTT.

V usage is TRBV4-1 and J usage is TRBJ2-7, with 7 bases identical to TRBD2. CDR1 MGHRA and CDR2 YSYEKL come from the germline V gene. Trimming at V came to 3 bases and at J to 6 bases, leaving 14 bases not matched to a gene. The length of the CDR3 is 16 residues. The CDR3 bases are TGCGCCAGCAGCCAGGATGAGACTAGCTCCAAACTCGAGCAGTACTTC. Translation gives CASSQDETSSKLEQYF.

The chain links TRBV18 to TRBJ1-1; no definite D call. This CDR3 is built from 15 residues. V lost 0 bases to trimming and J lost 1 base, with 9 bases between them. CDR1 and CDR2 from the germline V gene are KGHSH and LQKENI. The CDR3 sequence is CASSPPNGPNTEAFF. For the CDR3, the DNA is TGTGCCAGCTCACCACCCAACGGACCGAACACTGAAGCTTTCTTT.

The rearrangement uses TRBV12-5 and TRBJ1-1, with D unresolved. This CDR3 contains 11 residues. V gave up 3 bases and J gave up 4 bases, with 3 bases separating them. Per the germline V gene, CDR1 is LGHNT and CDR2 is FRNRAP. This chain's CDR3 is CASGLFTEAFF. The CDR3 coding sequence is TGTGCTAGTGGTTTATTCACTGAAGCTTTCTTT.

V is TRBV9 and J is TRBJ2-2; tentatively, D is TRBD2 (6 bases). Trimming stripped 4 bases from V and 5 bases from J, with 18 bases between. Germline V gene data show CDR1 as SGDLS and CDR2 as YYNGEE. The CDR3 contains 16 residues. Here the CDR3 DNA reads TGTGCCAGCAGCTCCAGGCGGGACTTAACAACCGGGGAGCTGTTTTTT. Translating it yields CASSSRRDLTTGELFF.

The genes are TRBV9 and TRBJ2-6; D ambiguous. This CDR3 is 15 amino acids long. V lost 4 bases to trimming and J lost 0 bases, with 8 bases between them. Germline-derived CDR1 and CDR2 are SGDLS and YYNGEE. The CDR3 spells CASSPTRSGANVLTF. CDR3 sequence (DNA): TGTGCCAGCAGCCCGACCCGCTCTGGGGCCAACGTCCTGACTTTC.

A word on this clone: A junction boundary mismatches the germline segment, possibly from a read error. The chain combines TRBV11-2 with TRBJ2-6, with D uncertain. In germline, CDR1 is SGHAT, CDR2 FQNNGV. This CDR3 contains 13 residues. CDR3 sequence: CVSSSSGANVLTF. CDR3 in DNA: TGTGTCAGCAGCTCTTCTGGGGCCAACGTCCTGACTTTC.

This clone was recorded only once. The chain recombines TRBV2 with TRBJ1-6; TRBD1 matches at 9 bases. This CDR3 contains 14 residues. Germline CDR1 and CDR2: SNHLY and FYNNEI. Unmatched junction bases numbered 7, after V lost 6 bases and J lost 10 bases. The CDR3 DNA reads TGTGCCAGCAGCCCCCGACAGGGGGAATCACCCCTCCACTTT. This gives the protein CASSPRQGESPLHF.

This rearrangement joins TRBV2 to TRBJ2-5; TRBD2 agrees at 8 bases. The trim removed 7 bases at V and 4 bases at J, leaving 5 bases unmatched. Germline values: CDR1 SNHLY, CDR2 FYNNEI. The CDR3 spans 13 residues. The CDR3 DNA reads as TGTGCCAGCAACGTCCGGGGGGGAGAGACCCAGTACTTC. It codes for CASNVRGGETQYF.

The chain joins TRBV5-1 to TRBJ2-5; 12 bases are a match to TRBD1. With V trimmed by 3 bases and J by 5 bases, 11 bases remained unmatched. Germline lookup yields CDR1 SGHRS and CDR2 YFSETQ. This CDR3 region has 17 residues. The DNA for the CDR3 is TGCGCCAGCAGCTCAACCCCGGGACAGGGGGCTAGGGAGACCCAGTACTTC. Translation: CASSSTPGQGARETQYF.

J is TRBJ1-3 and V is TRBV5-5; 8 bases map to TRBD1. This CDR3 has 18 amino acids. Trimming at V came to 2 bases and at J to 1 base, leaving 11 bases not matched to a gene. The V gene's germline CDR1 is SGHKS and CDR2 YYEKEE (reference sequence). CDR3: CASSFGGSGGASGNTIYF. The CDR3 region has the DNA TGTGCCAGCAGCTTCGGCGGGTCAGGGGGCGCTTCTGGAAACACCATATATTTT.

This chain joins TRBV9 and TRBJ1-1; a weak D match, TRBD1 (5 bases). This CDR3 comprises 13 residues. Germline assignment: CDR1 SGDLS and CDR2 YYNGEE. Deletions cut 0 bases from V and 4 bases from J, with 7 bases between. The CDR3 sequence is CASSVGGTTEAFF. The DNA of the CDR3 is TGTGCCAGCAGCGTAGGGGGGACCACTGAAGCTTTCTTT.

The chain employs TRBV18 and TRBJ1-4; D is undetermined. CDR3 length: 13 residues. Germline V CDR1 and CDR2: KGHSH, LQKENI. V lost 3 bases to trimming and J lost 5 bases, with 7 bases between them. The CDR3 spells CASSPGENEKLFF. CDR3 DNA sequence: TGTGCCAGCTCACCCGGGGAGAATGAAAAACTGTTTTTT.

This rearrangement joins TRBV5-1 to TRBJ1-5, with D unresolved. The germline V gene encodes CDR1 SGHRS and CDR2 YFSETQ. The CDR3 covers 13 residues. Trimming shortened V by 2 bases and J by 5 bases, and 8 bases separated the two germline ends. CDR3 residues: CASSFTSDQPQHF. In DNA form, the CDR3 reads TGCGCCAGCAGCTTCACGAGCGATCAGCCCCAGCATTTT.

In its sample, this clone ranks as medium-sized. The chain employs TRBV6-5 and TRBJ1-5; D is ambiguous. The length of the CDR3 is 13 residues. Germline-derived CDR1 and CDR2 are MNHEY and SVGAGI. The V and J ends lost 8 bases and 2 bases respectively, with 10 bases between them. CDR3 nucleotides: TGTGCCAGCCGGTACGACGGCAATCAGCCCCAGCATTTT. Protein: CASRYDGNQPQHF.

The genes are TRBV6-6 and TRBJ2-1; D not certain. Between the trimmed V and J ends, which lost 7 bases and 4 bases, there was a span of 14 bases. The CDR3 extends over 14 amino acids. Germline V gives CDR1 MNHNY, CDR2 SVGAGI (reference sequence). The CDR3 coding sequence is TGTGCCAGCACCCCCGGTGGGAAGTACAATGAGCAGTTCTTC. It codes for CASTPGGKYNEQFF.

The V gene is TRBV30, the J gene TRBJ1-4; D uncertain. Germline V lookup: CDR1 GTSNPN, CDR2 SVGIG (reference sequence). The ends were cut back, 2 bases at V and 3 bases at J, with 13 bases in the middle. This CDR3 region has 15 residues. CDR3 in amino acids: CAWSKNPSPNEKLFF. The CDR3 nucleotides read TGTGCCTGGAGTAAGAACCCCAGCCCTAATGAAAAACTGTTTTTT.